This entry features one T cell receptor beta chain sequence. Its antigen is not identified. TCRdb fed the 5' RACE reads into MiXCR, producing one record per CDR3 protein. Among hundreds of thousands of distinct CDR3 sequences listed, over 20% were seen once. The CDR3 runs 15 residues. Germline CDR1 reads SQVTM; CDR2 reads ANQGSEA. The ends were cut back, 4 bases at V and 0 bases at J, with 13 bases in the middle. This sample was taken from a study of identical twins. Study conclusions and caveats: Where beta out-of-frame sequences were concerned, excess twin sharing was weaker.

The data also belong to a second study, concerning T cells expressing NK-cell markers. That investigation notes: Among the eight sequenced donors, seven tested HCMV-seropositive and one tested seronegative.

The sequencing input was PBMCs. The receptor's source is a woman aged 18 to 35 in good health. This chain joins TRBV29-1 and TRBJ2-1; D is perhaps TRBD1 or TRBD2 (5 bases each). DNA of the CDR3: TGCAGCGTTGTTATACAGGACTCCTCCTACAATGAGCAGTTCTTC. It is translated as CSVVIQDSSYNEQFF.